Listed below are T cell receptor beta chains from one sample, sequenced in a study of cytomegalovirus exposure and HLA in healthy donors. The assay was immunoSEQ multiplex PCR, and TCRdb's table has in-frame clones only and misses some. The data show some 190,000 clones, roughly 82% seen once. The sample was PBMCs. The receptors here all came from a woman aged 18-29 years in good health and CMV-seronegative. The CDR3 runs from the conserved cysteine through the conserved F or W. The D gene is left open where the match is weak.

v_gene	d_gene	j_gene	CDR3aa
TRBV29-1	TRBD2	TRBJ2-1	CSTIPGLAGWSSYNEQFF
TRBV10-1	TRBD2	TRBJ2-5	CASSVPRGGGKETQYF
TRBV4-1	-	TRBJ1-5	CASSQDVTSRHQPQHF
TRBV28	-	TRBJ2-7	CASRAQGNHEQYF
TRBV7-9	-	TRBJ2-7	CASSLATGRSYEQYF
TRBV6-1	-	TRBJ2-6	CANGQPLTGANVLTF
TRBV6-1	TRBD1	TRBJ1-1	CASSEGSMIRDRGAFF
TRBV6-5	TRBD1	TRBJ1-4	CASSYGTAEKLFF
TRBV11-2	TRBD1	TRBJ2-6	CASSNRQGAGGANVLTF
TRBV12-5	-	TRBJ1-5	CASGLRGEVGNQPQHF
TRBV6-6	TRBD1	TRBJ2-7	CASRGTGGHYEQYF
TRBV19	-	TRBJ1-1	CASSRAGGRWNTEAFF
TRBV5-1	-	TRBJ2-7	CASSLFGGYSYEQYF
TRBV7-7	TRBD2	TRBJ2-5	CASSLGLSGGGETQYF
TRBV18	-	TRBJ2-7	CASSPPVGQGDTYEQYF
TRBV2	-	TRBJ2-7	CASKAESYEQYF
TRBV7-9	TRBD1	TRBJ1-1	CASSLLPPGQGLTEAFF
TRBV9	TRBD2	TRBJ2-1	CASSVGTGLAVYNEQFF
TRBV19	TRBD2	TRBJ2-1	CASARSSGTYNEQFF
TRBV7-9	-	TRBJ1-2	CASSFPHRVHYGYTF
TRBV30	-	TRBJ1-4	CAWSDPGMREKLFF
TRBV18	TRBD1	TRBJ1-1	CASSPLRTGGTEAFF
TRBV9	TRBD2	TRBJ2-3	CASSVDPSLAASTDTQYF
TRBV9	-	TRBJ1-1	CASSGVRGIGTEAFF
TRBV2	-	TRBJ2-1	CASSALPGGEQFF
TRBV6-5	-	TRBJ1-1	CASRRGTEAFF
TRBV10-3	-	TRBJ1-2	CAISGSHRSYGYTF
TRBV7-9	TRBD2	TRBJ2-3	CASSLGGGRATDTQYF
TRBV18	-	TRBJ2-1	CASSPGTNNEQFF
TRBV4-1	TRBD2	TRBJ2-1	CASSQGLARSSYNEQFF
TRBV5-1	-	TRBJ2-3	CASSFLQITDTQYF
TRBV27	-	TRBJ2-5	CATRWRGRQETQYF
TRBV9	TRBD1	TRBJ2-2	CASSQGTARAGELFF
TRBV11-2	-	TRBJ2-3	CASSPLKRLVQPPHTQYF
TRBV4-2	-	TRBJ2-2	CASSQVPRGLANTGELFF
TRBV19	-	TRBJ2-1	CASSPGADSSYNEQFF
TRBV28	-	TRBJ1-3	CASSFLGAHLGNTIYF
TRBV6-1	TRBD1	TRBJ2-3	CASSERAGGSDTQYF
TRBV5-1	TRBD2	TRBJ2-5	CASSLQASGYEETQYF
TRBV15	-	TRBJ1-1	CATSRDLGSRNTEAFF
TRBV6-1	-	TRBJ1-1	CASRGQGKAFF
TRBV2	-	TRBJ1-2	CASTRDTMNYGYTF
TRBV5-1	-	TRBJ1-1	CASSLALGGNTEAFF